Below are 25 T cell receptor beta chains sequenced from a single sample in a study of CD8 T cells in Susac syndrome (dated by TCRdb to the late 2010s). Libraries were constructed by the immunoSEQ multiplex PCR assay. RNA was extracted using the RNeasy kit, and about 0.45 to 1 ug of the RNA was reverse transcribed with random hexamers. Through fastp at Q25 and MiXCR, TCRdb rebuilt clones from the public reads, retaining in-frame beta chains. Rows are combined by CDR3 protein, so each entry shows the most common genes and DNA. Across this sample there are approximately 270,000 distinct CDR3 sequences, with about 93% seen only once. The top ten clones comprise less than 0.075% of the sample. Sequencing was carried out using CD4+ T cells from PBMCs. The receptors were gathered from a human donor with multiple sclerosis.

The CDR3 loop reads CASSQGMRGGNYEQYF. CDR3 sequence (DNA): TGCGCCAGCAGCCAAGGGATGAGGGGGGGTAACTACGAGCAGTACTTC. This rearrangement joins TRBV4-1 to TRBJ2-7, with D possibly being TRBD2 (7 bases). Between the trimmed V and J ends, which lost 1 base and 3 bases, there was a span of 16 bases. The CDR3 totals 16 residues. CDR1 and CDR2 from the germline V gene are MGHRA and YSYEKL.

The gene calls are TRBV7-3 and TRBJ1-1; unclear D gene. Germline lookup yields CDR1 SGHTA and CDR2 FQGTGA. The CDR3 contains 15 residues. V dropped 2 bases and J dropped 2 bases, with 12 bases sitting between them. The CDR3 region is CASSLVSGSNTEAFF. CDR3 bases: TGTGCCAGCAGCTTAGTTTCTGGCAGCAACACTGAAGCTTTCTTT.

This clonotype came up a few times. This chain links TRBV19 with TRBJ1-1; 7 positions agree with TRBD1. This CDR3 has 13 amino acids. Germline CDR1 is LNHDA and CDR2 is SQIVND (reference sequence). The V gene end was trimmed by 9 bases and the J gene end by 0 bases; junction bases not matched to a gene: 4. The CDR3 spells CASSTGVNTEAFF. For the CDR3, the DNA is TGTGCCAGCTCCACAGGGGTGAACACTGAAGCTTTCTTT. Full variable domain (outside the CDR3, taken from reference TRBV19 and TRBJ1-1): DGGITQSPKYLFRKEGQNVTLSCEQNLNHDAMYWYRQDPGQGLRLIYYSQIVNDFQKGDIAEGYSVSREKKESFPLTVTSAQKNPTAFYLCASSTGVNTEAFFGQGTRLTVV.

The V call is TRBV5-4, the J call TRBJ2-3; 7 bases map to TRBD2. The CDR3 covers 16 residues. J lost 1 base, V lost 4 bases, and 9 bases had no gene match. Germline loops: CDR1 SGHNT, CDR2 YYREEE (reference sequence). CDR3 DNA: TGTGCCAGCAGCCCCGGGACTACTTCTGGCACAGATACGCAGTATTTT. Amino acids: CASSPGTTSGTDTQYF.

This chain uses TRBV7-9 with TRBJ2-2; no firm D call. Trimming took off 8 bases at V and 7 bases at J, with 11 bases between the two ends. The CDR3 covers 12 residues. Germline CDR1 reads SEHNR; CDR2 reads FQNEAQ (reference sequence). Here the CDR3 DNA reads TGTGCCAGCCGCGTTAAGGGCGGGGAGCTGTTTTTT. Translated, it gives CASRVKGGELFF.

CDR3 nucleotide sequence: TGTGCCAGCAGCGTAGACAGGGGTGCCTACAATGAGCAGTTCTTC. Protein: CASSVDRGAYNEQFF. This chain joins TRBV5-4 and TRBJ2-1, with 8 nucleotides matching TRBD1. This CDR3 region has 15 residues. V shed 4 bases, J shed 2 bases, and the junction held 5 bases outside the gene matches. In germline, CDR1 is SGHNT, CDR2 YYREEE (reference sequence).

This chain links TRBV11-2 with TRBJ1-2, with D uncertain. With 4 bases removed from V and 4 bases from J, the gap between germline ends came to 7 bases. The CDR3 runs 12 residues. Germline-derived CDR1 and CDR2 are SGHAT and FQNNGV. The DNA of the CDR3 is TGTGCCAGCAGCTCGTCGGCCTATGGCTACACCTTC. Its protein product is CASSSSAYGYTF. The full variable domain, its missing parts supplied by reference TRBV11-2 and TRBJ1-2, is EAGVAQSPRYKIIEKRQSVAFWCNPISGHATLYWYQQILGQGPKLLIQFQNNGVVDDSQLPKDRFSAERLKGVDSTLKIQPAKLEDSAVYLCASSSSAYGYTFGSGTRLTVV.

The rearrangement joins TRBV3-1 to TRBJ1-5, with TRBD1 as a possible D gene (5 bases). The germline V and J ends were trimmed by 0 bases and 6 bases, with 18 bases remaining between them. The CDR3 has 17 residues. Germline V gene sequence: CDR1 LGHDT, CDR2 YNNKEL (reference sequence). The CDR3 sequence: CASSQDRAGVGTQPQHF. The CDR3 DNA follows: TGTGCCAGCAGCCAAGACAGGGCCGGCGTTGGGACTCAGCCCCAGCATTTT.

This chain joins TRBV7-3 and TRBJ2-3; D is unclear. The CDR3 length is 15 residues. V was trimmed by 3 bases and J by 0 bases, leaving 10 bases between them. Looked up from germline, CDR1 is SGHTA and CDR2 is FQGTGA. Written as DNA, the CDR3 is TGTGCCAGCAGCTTTTCTGGCTTTAGCACAGATACGCAGTATTTT. It codes for CASSFSGFSTDTQYF. Drawing the rest from reference TRBV7-3 and TRBJ2-3, the complete variable domain is GAGVSQTPSNKVTEKGKYVELRCDPISGHTALYWYRQSLGQGPEFLIYFQGTGAADDSGLPNDRFFAVRPEGSVSTLKIQRTERGDSAVYLCASSFSGFSTDTQYFGPGTRLTVL.

The gene calls are TRBV3-1 and TRBJ1-3; D gene unclear. V dropped 0 bases and J dropped 2 bases, with 8 bases sitting between them. CDR1 and CDR2 (germline): LGHDT, YNNKEL (reference sequence). The CDR3 is made up of 15 amino acids. In nucleotides, the CDR3 is TGTGCCAGCAGCCAAGATTGGACGGCTGGAAACACCATATATTTT. Translation: CASSQDWTAGNTIYF. The variable domain in full, with the rest retrieved from reference TRBV3-1 and TRBJ1-3, is DTAVSQTPKYLVTQMGNDKSIKCEQNLGHDTMYWYKQDSKKFLKIMFSYNNKELIINETVPNRFSPKSPDKAHLNLHINSLELGDSAVYFCASSQDWTAGNTIYFGEGSWLTVV.

The CDR3: CASSPKQGSEAFF. For the CDR3, the DNA is TGTGCCAGCTCACCCAAACAGGGGTCCGAAGCTTTCTTT. The chain joins TRBV18 to TRBJ1-1; 7 positions match TRBD1. Trimming at V came to 3 bases and at J to 8 bases, leaving 6 bases not matched to a gene. The CDR3 length is 13 residues. The germline CDR1 and CDR2 sequences are KGHSH and LQKENI.

The V and J genes are TRBV19 and TRBJ2-1; D ambiguous. The V end was cut by 3 bases, the J end by 5 bases, with 8 bases between. CDR3 length equals 13 residues. Germline-derived CDR1 and CDR2 are LNHDA and SQIVND (reference sequence). The CDR3 DNA reads as TGTGCCAGTAGTATGTTAGTTCACAATGAGCAGTTCTTC. Amino acid sequence: CASSMLVHNEQFF.

The chain joins TRBV2 to TRBJ2-1; 9 bases align to TRBD2. CDR3 size: 13 residues. V lost 10 bases, J lost 7 bases, and 8 bases stayed unmatched. Germline CDR1 is SNHLY and CDR2 is FYNNEI. This chain's CDR3 is CATNSGRRNEQFF. For the CDR3, the DNA is TGTGCCACCAACAGCGGGAGGAGGAATGAGCAGTTCTTC.

The chain carries TRBV9 and TRBJ1-1, with D possibly being TRBD1 (5 bases). The CDR3 length is 17 residues. Per the germline V gene, CDR1 is SGDLS and CDR2 is YYNGEE. V was trimmed by 0 bases and J by 2 bases, leaving 17 bases between them. The CDR3 sequence: CASSVGGRETANTEAFF. The CDR3 DNA is TGTGCCAGCAGCGTAGGGGGCAGGGAAACGGCAAACACTGAAGCTTTCTTT. The full variable domain, with the rest looked up from reference TRBV9 and TRBJ1-1, is DSGVTQTPKHLITATGQRVTLRCSPRSGDLSVYWYQQSLDQGLQFLIQYYNGEERAKGNILERFSAQQFPDLHSELNLSSLELGDSALYFCASSVGGRETANTEAFFGQGTRLTVV.

The chain uses TRBV15 and TRBJ2-1; 10 nucleotides match TRBD2. CDR1 is LNHNV, CDR2 YYDKDF, per germline (reference sequence). This CDR3 spans 17 amino acids. Trimming cost V 2 bases and J 1 base; bases outside gene matches: 5. In nucleotides, the CDR3 is TGTGCCACCAGCAGATCTAGCGGGGGACCTTCCTACAATGAGCAGTTCTTC. This encodes CATSRSSGGPSYNEQFF.

Here the CDR3 DNA reads TGTGCCAGCAGTAGGGACAGGCACCAAGAGACCCAGTACTTC. This gives the protein CASSRDRHQETQYF. This chain uses TRBV2 with TRBJ2-5, with 8 bases matching TRBD1. V dropped 5 bases and J dropped 0; count of bases not matched to a gene: 2. The CDR3 spans 14 residues. Germline lookup yields CDR1 SNHLY and CDR2 FYNNEI. The whole variable domain, filled in from reference TRBV2 and TRBJ2-5, reads EPEVTQTPSHQVTQMGQEVILRCVPISNHLYFYWYRQILGQKVEFLVSFYNNEISEKSEIFDDQFSVERPDGSNFTLKIRSTKLEDSAMYFCASSRDRHQETQYFGPGTRLLVL.

V gene TRBV20-1 combines with J gene TRBJ2-6; either TRBD1 or TRBD2 may supply D (5 bases each). Trimming stripped 6 bases from V and 0 bases from J, with 9 bases between. The CDR3 is 14 residues long. Germline V CDR1 and CDR2: DFQATT, SNEGSKA (reference sequence). CDR3 coding DNA: TGCAGTGCATGGGGGTTCTCTGGGGCCAACGTCCTGACTTTC. Encoded protein: CSAWGFSGANVLTF.

J is TRBJ1-2 and V is TRBV28; the D is unclear. The CDR3 is 14 residues long. V was pared by 6 bases and J by 2 bases, with 13 bases between. Germline-derived CDR1 and CDR2 are MDHEN and SYDVKM. CDR3 sequence reads: CASSPPGVNYGYTF. The CDR3, as DNA: TGTGCCAGCAGCCCCCCCGGGGTGAACTATGGCTACACCTTC.

The J gene is TRBJ2-5, the V gene TRBV3-1; D unclear. V was pared by 5 bases and J by 5 bases, with 15 bases between. This CDR3 is 14 amino acids long. CDR1 and CDR2 (germline): LGHDT, YNNKEL (reference sequence). DNA of the CDR3: TGTGCCAGCAGCACCCGGCGCCCGGCGGAGACCCAGTACTTC. It is translated as CASSTRRPAETQYF.

This rearrangement joins TRBV28 to TRBJ2-5; D is perhaps TRBD1 or TRBD2 (5 bases each). V dropped 10 bases and J dropped 4 bases, with 16 bases sitting between them. The CDR3 covers 13 residues. The germline V gene has CDR1 MDHEN and CDR2 SYDVKM. The CDR3 loop is CATWGRVGETQYF. The CDR3 DNA reads TGTGCCACCTGGGGACGGGTGGGAGAGACCCAGTACTTC. Full variable domain (missing parts from reference TRBV28 and TRBJ2-5): DVKVTQSSRYLVKRTGEKVFLECVQDMDHENMFWYRQDPGLGLRLIYFSYDVKMKEKGDIPEGYSVSREKKERFSLILESASTNQTSMYLCATWGRVGETQYFGPGTRLLVL.

This rearrangement joins TRBV3-1 to TRBJ2-1; D possibly uses TRBD1 or TRBD2 (5 bases each). Trimming left V 2 bases short and J 8 bases short, with 13 bases between. CDR3 length: 14 residues. Germline V CDR1 and CDR2: LGHDT, YNNKEL (reference sequence). Here the CDR3 reads CASSQLGVRDEQFF. The CDR3 DNA is TGTGCCAGCAGCCAATTGGGGGTAAGGGATGAGCAGTTCTTC.

CDR3 DNA: TGCGCCAGCAGCCAAGGGGCGGGGAAGAACACTGAAGCTTTCTTT. Its translation is CASSQGAGKNTEAFF. The rearrangement uses TRBV4-1 and TRBJ1-1; D ambiguous. CDR3 size: 15 residues. Germline loops: CDR1 MGHRA, CDR2 YSYEKL. V was shortened by 1 base and J by 1 base, with 10 bases between the two germline ends.

V usage is TRBV20-1 and J usage is TRBJ1-5, with 7 positions matching TRBD1. The CDR3 has 13 residues. With 5 bases clipped from V and 3 bases from J, the junction kept 4 bases outside the gene matches. Germline loops: CDR1 DFQATT, CDR2 SNEGSKA (reference sequence). CDR3 DNA: TGCAGTGCTGTACAGGGGATCAATCAGCCCCAGCATTTT. Amino acids: CSAVQGINQPQHF.

The chain recombines TRBV5-1 with TRBJ1-2; 7 bases align to TRBD1. CDR3 length: 13 amino acids. V gave up 4 bases and J gave up 6 bases; unmatched junction bases: 6. Germline V CDR1 and CDR2: SGHRS, YFSETQ. CDR3 bases: TGCGCCAGCAGCGTGGGACAGATCCATGGCTACACCTTC. It encodes CASSVGQIHGYTF.

This chain links TRBV7-8 with TRBJ1-2; possibly TRBD1 for D (6 bases). Looked up from germline, CDR1 is SGHVS and CDR2 is FQNEAQ. Trimming removed 6 bases at V and 3 bases at J, with 17 bases between. The CDR3 totals 15 residues. The CDR3 here is CASSLGHRGDYGYTF. DNA of the CDR3: TGTGCCAGCAGTTTGGGACATCGGGGTGACTATGGCTACACCTTC.